The 28 T cell receptor beta chains reported below all come from one sample, sequenced in a study of blood T cells in healthy people across ages. For the second PCR, which ran for about 6 to 11 cycles, a sample-barcoded 5' primer and a J-beta primer mix were used. Each CDR3 protein gets one entry after TCRdb re-called the 5' RACE reads with MiXCR. The table lists 920,000 or so distinct CDR3 sequences, 35% to 55% of them singletons, with approximately 20% in the top ten. Sequencing was carried out using blood. Receptors originate from a woman aged 55-75 years in good health.

This clonotype has only a few counts. V is TRBV7-2 and J is TRBJ2-3; TRBD2 aligns across 11 bases. CDR1 is SGHTA, CDR2 FQGNSA, per germline. V shed 2 bases and J 12 bases; nucleotides not matched to a gene: 7. This CDR3 contains 14 residues. Here the CDR3 DNA reads TGTGCCAGCAGCTTATGGACTAGCGGGCCCCATCAGTATTTT. This codes for CASSLWTSGPHQYF.

The V call is TRBV15, the J call TRBJ1-4, with D possibly being TRBD1 (6 bases). The V gene's germline CDR1 is LNHNV and CDR2 YYDKDF (reference sequence). The CDR3 sequence is 15 residues long. The V end lost 1 base, the J end lost 6 bases, and 12 bases lay between the germline ends. CDR3 region: CATSRAGGADEKLFF. The CDR3 DNA reads TGTGCCACCAGCAGAGCGGGGGGGGCGGATGAAAAACTGTTTTTT.

The CDR3 DNA reads TGTGCCAGCAGCCCCCGGTTACTGACGGCCCACGAGCAGTACTTC. Translating gives CASSPRLLTAHEQYF. The chain is built from TRBV9 and TRBJ2-4; D ambiguous. The J call could be wrong; TRBJ2-7 is a better fit for the DNA end. The CDR3 sequence is 15 residues long. Per the germline V gene, CDR1 is SGDLS and CDR2 is YYNGEE.

V gene TRBV7-8 combines with J gene TRBJ2-1; the match to TRBD2 covers 8 bases. CDR3 size: 15 residues. Trimming took 4 bases from V and 4 from J; bases not matched to a gene: 6. CDR1 SGHVS and CDR2 FQNEAQ come from the germline V gene. CDR3 loop: CASSSIAGQYNEQFF. The CDR3 DNA sequence: TGTGCCAGCAGCTCGATAGCGGGACAATACAATGAGCAGTTCTTC.

The chain recombines TRBV2 with TRBJ2-1, with 12 bases identical to TRBD2. This CDR3 has 16 amino acids. The J segment lost 6 bases and the V segment lost 4 bases, leaving 7 bases of the junction unmatched. Germline loops: CDR1 SNHLY, CDR2 FYNNEI. The CDR3 here is CASSVSLAGGGNEQFF. The CDR3 bases are TGTGCCAGCAGTGTTTCGCTAGCGGGAGGGGGCAATGAGCAGTTCTTC.

A single count supports this clonotype. One end of the junction fails to match germline, which may point to a read error. J is TRBJ2-6 and V is TRBV6-1; D might be TRBD1 or TRBD2, each matching 5 bases. Germline V gene sequence: CDR1 MNHNS, CDR2 SASEGT. The CDR3 spans 18 residues. Written as DNA, the CDR3 is TGTGCCAGCAGCCAAACTAGTCGGTCTATCTCTGGGGCCAACATCCTGACTTTC. Its translation: CASSQTSRSISGANILTF.

This rearrangement joins TRBV20-1 to TRBJ2-1; a weak D match, TRBD1 (6 bases). The germline CDR1 and CDR2 sequences are DFQATT and SNEGSKA (reference sequence). V lost 6 bases and J 7 bases, leaving 13 bases between the germline ends. CDR3 size: 12 residues. The CDR3 region has the DNA TGCAGTGCGTCGGACAGTTGGAATGAGCAGTTCTTC. Protein: CSASDSWNEQFF.

V and J are TRBV24-1 and TRBJ2-3, with D possibly TRBD2 on 5 matching bases. Trimming removed 7 bases from V and 5 bases from J, with 12 bases in between. The germline CDR1 and CDR2 sequences are KGHDR and SFDVKD. The CDR3 contains 13 residues. The CDR3 sequence: CATSRETGDTQYF. The CDR3 DNA is TGTGCCACCAGCCGGGAAACGGGAGATACGCAGTATTTT.

V gene TRBV28 combines with J gene TRBJ1-2, with D perhaps matching TRBD1 (5 bases). Germline CDR1 and CDR2: MDHEN and SYDVKM. Trimming pared 4 bases from V and 5 bases from J, leaving 8 bases between. The CDR3 spans 12 residues. For the CDR3, the DNA is TGTGCCAGCAGTTGGGGGACTTATGGCTACACCTTC. This sequence encodes CASSWGTYGYTF.

The gene calls are TRBV5-1 and TRBJ2-3; D gene uncertain. Trimming removed 2 bases from V and 2 bases from J, with 12 bases in between. The CDR3 covers 15 residues. CDR1 and CDR2 from the germline V gene are SGHRS and YFSETQ. CDR3 bases: TGCGCCAGCAGCTTTTATGGCGGAACCACAGATACGCAGTATTTT. Protein sequence: CASSFYGGTTDTQYF.

The V call is TRBV7-9, the J call TRBJ1-1; TRBD1 matches 10 bases. J was trimmed by 4 bases and V by 1 base; bases with no gene match: 3. CDR3 length: 15 amino acids. Germline V gene lookup returns CDR1 SEHNR and CDR2 FQNEAQ (reference sequence). The CDR3 nucleotides read TGTGCCAGCAGCTTAGTAGGACAGGGGGGCACTGAAGCTTTCTTT. This translates into CASSLVGQGGTEAFF.

This rearrangement joins TRBV20-1 to TRBJ2-1, with TRBD1 as a possible D gene (5 bases). V dropped 5 bases and J dropped 10 bases, with 12 bases sitting between them. The CDR3 runs 11 residues. Germline V CDR1 and CDR2: DFQATT, SNEGSKA (reference sequence). The CDR3 sequence: CSAGPDMEQFF. Written as DNA, the CDR3 is TGCAGTGCTGGGCCGGACATGGAGCAGTTCTTC.

The chain uses TRBV25-1 and TRBJ1-2; weak D call: TRBD1 (5 bases). The CDR3 is 13 residues long. Germline-derived CDR1 and CDR2 are MGHDK and SYGVNS. The CDR3, as DNA: TGTGCTGCACGCCCCGCAGGGAGGTATGGCTACACCTTC. It codes for CAARPAGRYGYTF.

CDR3 nucleotide sequence: TGTGCCTGGAGTGTACCGGGACGTAGTAGTTGGTTCTTC. It translates to CAWSVPGRSSWFF. The chain uses TRBV30 and TRBJ2-1; perhaps D is TRBD1 or TRBD2 (5 bases each). The CDR3 is made up of 13 amino acids. V was trimmed by 0 bases and J by 15 bases, leaving 18 bases between them. Germline CDR1 and CDR2: GTSNPN and SVGIG (reference sequence).

This rearrangement joins TRBV5-6 to TRBJ2-2; 7 nucleotides match TRBD1. The CDR3 contains 15 residues. The germline CDR1 and CDR2 sequences are SGHDT and YYEEEE. The junction had 2 bases not matched to a gene; V was cut back by 3 bases and J by 0 bases. As DNA, the CDR3 is TGTGCCAGCAGCTCACAGGGGCCGAACACCGGGGAGCTGTTTTTT. It translates to CASSSQGPNTGELFF.

This chain connects TRBV7-2 to TRBJ2-5, with 14 bases fitting TRBD2. CDR3 length: 17 residues. V shed 3 bases, J shed 5 bases, and the junction held 8 bases outside the gene matches. Germline values: CDR1 SGHTA, CDR2 FQGNSA. CDR3 sequence: CASSFRLAGGPAETQYF. Written as DNA, the CDR3 is TGTGCCAGCAGCTTCAGACTAGCGGGAGGGCCGGCGGAGACCCAGTACTTC.

The V gene is TRBV6-6, the J gene TRBJ1-5; D is possibly TRBD1 (5 bases). The length of the CDR3 is 16 residues. V was pared by 8 bases and J by 0 bases, with 17 bases between. CDR1 is MNHNY, CDR2 SVGAGI, per germline (reference sequence). The CDR3 DNA is TGTGCCAGCGGGGCATATACCAGGGATAGCAATCAGCCCCAGCATTTT. Translation gives CASGAYTRDSNQPQHF.

Turning to this clonotype: Since no conserved phenylalanine or tryptophan closes the CDR3, a read error is the likely cause. The V call is TRBV7-2, the J call TRBJ2-3; 11 bases match TRBD1. This CDR3 contains 15 residues. Germline V gives CDR1 SGHTA, CDR2 FQGNSA. The junction had 8 bases not matched to a gene; V was cut back by 6 bases and J by 6 bases. CDR3 sequence: CASSPGQGAEDTQYV. The DNA for the CDR3 is TGTGCCAGCAGTCCCGGACAGGGGGCAGAGGATACGCAGTATGTT.

CDR3 region: CASNPGGNQETQYF. In DNA, the CDR3 is TGTGCCAGCAACCCGGGAGGCAATCAAGAGACCCAGTACTTC. V and J are TRBV12-3 or TRBV12-4 and TRBJ2-5; 7 bases map to TRBD2. With 7 bases clipped from V and 2 bases from J, the junction kept 7 bases outside the gene matches. CDR3 length: 14 amino acids.

The chain couples TRBV28 to TRBJ2-5; D call uncertain. Deletions cut 6 bases from V and 5 bases from J, with 10 bases between. The CDR3 sequence is 12 residues long. Per germline, CDR1 MDHEN and CDR2 SYDVKM. CDR3 DNA: TGTGCCAGCAGCGAAGCGTTGGAGACCCAGTACTTC. The encoded protein is CASSEALETQYF. Filled out from reference TRBV28 and TRBJ2-5, the complete variable domain reads DVKVTQSSRYLVKRTGEKVFLECVQDMDHENMFWYRQDPGLGLRLIYFSYDVKMKEKGDIPEGYSVSREKKERFSLILESASTNQTSMYLCASSEALETQYFGPGTRLLVL.

V and J are TRBV9 and TRBJ2-5; 7 bases fit TRBD2. Losses at the gene ends were 0 bases for V and 11 bases for J; bases not matched to a gene: 16. CDR1 SGDLS and CDR2 YYNGEE come from the germline V gene. This CDR3 comprises 16 residues. As DNA, the CDR3 is TGTGCCAGCAGCGTAGGGAGTAGCGGGCACACGACTGAGCAGTACTTC. Protein product: CASSVGSSGHTTEQYF.

The CDR3 reads CASRVAARTDTQYF. In DNA, the CDR3 is TGTGCCAGCAGGGTCGCGGCGCGCACAGATACGCAGTATTTT. This chain connects TRBV13 to TRBJ2-3; no definite D call. CDR1 is PRHDT and CDR2 is FYEKMQ in the germline V gene (reference sequence). The CDR3 runs to 14 residues. Between the trimmed V and J ends, which lost 6 bases and 1 base, there was a span of 11 bases.

In this sample, this clonotype turned up many times. This rearrangement joins TRBV7-6 to TRBJ2-3; D is possibly TRBD1 (5 bases). The germline V gene has CDR1 SGHVS and CDR2 FNYEAQ. With 1 base removed from V and 0 bases from J, the gap between germline ends came to 8 bases. CDR3 length: 15 residues. The CDR3 DNA sequence: TGTGCCAGCAGCTTAGAGACAGCTAGCACAGATACGCAGTATTTT. Its protein is CASSLETASTDTQYF.

V is TRBV5-1 and J is TRBJ2-7, with 8 bases fitting TRBD2. V shed 0 bases and J 4 bases; nucleotides not matched to a gene: 15. The CDR3 spans 18 residues. The germline V gene has CDR1 SGHRS and CDR2 YFSETQ. In DNA, the CDR3 is TGCGCCAGCAGCTTGGATTCTCCGGGACTAGTGGGATCTTACGAGCAGTACTTC. Translated, it gives CASSLDSPGLVGSYEQYF. The complete variable domain, with remaining parts taken from reference TRBV5-1 and TRBJ2-7, reads KAGVTQTPRYLIKTRGQQVTLSCSPISGHRSVSWYQQTPGQGLQFLFEYFSETQRNKGNFPGRFSGRQFSNSRSEMNVSTLELGDSALYLCASSLDSPGLVGSYEQYFGPGTRLTVT.

In its sample, this clonotype was seen many times. This rearrangement joins TRBV20-1 to TRBJ2-6; 8 bases match TRBD2. V shed 3 bases, J shed 0 bases, and the junction held 7 bases outside the gene matches. CDR1 and CDR2 from the germline V gene are DFQATT and SNEGSKA (reference sequence). The CDR3 loop spans 17 amino acids. The DNA of the CDR3 is TGCAGTGCTAGGAGGGGACTAGTAGGCTCTGGGGCCAACGTCCTGACTTTC. Its protein is CSARRGLVGSGANVLTF.

This clonotype was observed a few times. The chain recombines TRBV10-3 with TRBJ1-1; 7 bases fit TRBD1. This CDR3 contains 14 residues. V was pared by 8 bases and J by 8 bases, with 14 bases of the junction left unmatched. Looked up from germline, CDR1 is ENHRY and CDR2 is SYGVKD. Here the CDR3 reads CAIGEPTGASEAFF. CDR3 bases: TGTGCCATCGGCGAACCCACAGGGGCGTCCGAAGCTTTCTTT.

The chain couples TRBV11-1 to TRBJ1-5; D is perhaps TRBD1 (5 bases). Trimming removed 3 bases from V and 5 bases from J, with 8 bases in between. The CDR3 is 13 amino acids. Germline assignment: CDR1 SGHAT and CDR2 FQDESV (reference sequence). The CDR3 sequence is CASSFLGDQPQHF. In DNA form, the CDR3 reads TGTGCCAGCAGCTTTCTGGGGGATCAGCCCCAGCATTTT.

In its sample, this clonotype was seen once. V and J are TRBV5-4 and TRBJ1-2; D not resolved. This CDR3 region has 13 residues. V shed 4 bases and J shed 3 bases, with 10 bases lying between them. Germline assignment: CDR1 SGHNT and CDR2 YYREEE (reference sequence). The chain's CDR3 is CASSPEPYYGYTF. The CDR3 DNA reads as TGTGCCAGCAGCCCGGAACCATACTATGGCTACACCTTC.